Presented here are 30 T cell receptor beta chains from one specimen sequenced in a study of tumor-infiltrating lymphocytes in primary liver carcinoma. For blood RNA, unsorted whole blood served as the source, and germline DNA was extracted too. The researchers produced TCR beta cDNA from about 510 ng total RNA with a constant-region primer. Slightly modified ARM-PCR served as the procedure for the TCR beta libraries. These libraries came from three rounds of nested multiplex PCR. For approximately 11 cycles apiece, the opening two PCR rounds ran with TRBV1-TRBV30 forward primers and a C-beta reverse primer. TCRdb ran MiXCR on the multiplex PCR reads and lists one entry per CDR3 protein. The table shows about 320,000 distinct CDR3 sequences, with around three fifths occurring only once. The sequenced sample consisted of peripheral blood. All receptors derive from a middle-aged man with primary liver carcinoma and hepatitis B virus infection.

As to this clonotype: The conserved phenylalanine or tryptophan is not found at the CDR3 terminus, so this likely reflects a read error. The DNA is omitted, as the CDR3 cannot be located on it reliably, and the CDR3 follows TCRdb's listing. This chain uses TRBV4-2 with TRBJ1-6. A total of 16 residues make up the CDR3, ends included. Germline V gene lookup returns CDR1 LGHNA and CDR2 YNFKEQ. The chain's CDR3 is CASTAGRGSYNSPIHL.

This clonotype has just one count. Since a much larger clone is just one base distant, this may be a read error. The chain has TRBV12-3 or TRBV12-4 and TRBJ2-7; TRBD2 matches 11 bases. CDR3 length: 15 amino acids. The DNA for the CDR3 is TGTGCCAGGAGTTCAACCGGGACTAGCGGTCTCCAGCAGTACTTC. Its translation is CARSSTGTSGLQQYF.

This clonotype was seen ten or more times. With a much larger clone just one base away, this may be a read error. The V call is TRBV11-2, the J call TRBJ1-1, with D hard to call. V was clipped by 0 bases and J by 5 bases, with 1 base between them. This CDR3 region has 11 residues. Germline lookup yields CDR1 SGHAT and CDR2 FQNNGV. The CDR3 DNA is TGTGCCAGCAGCTTAGAGACTGAAGCTTTCTTT. It encodes CASSLETEAFF.

As to this clonotype: Compared with germline, one end of the junction differs, possibly owing to a read error. The rearrangement uses TRBV7-9 and TRBJ1-4, with D uncertain. In germline, CDR1 is SEHNR, CDR2 FQNEAQ (reference sequence). This CDR3 region has 16 residues. CDR3 bases: TGTGCCAGCAGCTGGGCTTCAGGTAGGTCCAATGGAAAACTGTTTTTT. Residues: CASSWASGRSNGKLFF.

Turning to this clonotype: This could be a read error, since a much larger clone is one nucleotide away. V is TRBV10-3 and J is TRBJ2-2; no firm D call. Trimming removed 4 bases from V and 0 bases from J, with 9 bases in between. The CDR3 sequence is 15 residues long. Germline V gives CDR1 ENHRY, CDR2 SYGVKD. The CDR3 spells CAISVGKSNTGELFF. The CDR3 DNA reads TGTGCCATCAGTGTGGGCAAGTCGAACACCGGGGAGCTGTTTTTT.

J is TRBJ2-3 and V is TRBV12-3 or TRBV12-4; a weak D match, TRBD1 (5 bases). Trimming removed 7 bases at V and 1 base at J, with 18 bases between. The CDR3 spans 16 residues. The chain's CDR3 is CASKSELGRGTDTQYF. The CDR3, as DNA: TGTGCCAGCAAGTCTGAGTTGGGCAGGGGCACAGATACGCAGTATTTT.

For this clonotype: A much more abundant neighbour one base away suggests this may be a read error. The chain joins TRBV12-3 or TRBV12-4 to TRBJ2-6; 10 positions agree with TRBD1. The CDR3 has 16 amino acids. The CDR3 loop is CASRGTGASGADVLTF. In DNA, the CDR3 is TGTGCCAGCAGGGGGACAGGGGCGAGCGGGGCCGACGTCCTGACTTTC.

As regards this clonotype: Germline is not matched at one junction end, which may reflect a read error. The gene calls are TRBV11-2 and TRBJ2-7; maybe TRBD2 (5 bases). CDR3 length: 14 residues. CDR1 is SGHAT, CDR2 FQNNGV, per germline. CDR3 amino acids: CTSSLPDETQRTYF. Here the CDR3 DNA reads TGTACCAGCAGTCTGCCAGATGAAACACAGCGGACTTACTTC.

For this clonotype: Mismatch with germline at one junction end may stem from a read error. The chain links TRBV11-2 to TRBJ2-2; weak D call: TRBD2 (5 bases). Germline V lookup: CDR1 SGHAT, CDR2 FQNNGV. The CDR3 spans 15 residues. The CDR3 region is CASSLDRGNTGEPFF. CDR3 coding DNA: TGTGCTAGCAGCTTAGATCGAGGAAACACCGGGGAGCCGTTTTTT. The complete variable domain, with remaining parts taken from reference TRBV11-2 and TRBJ2-2, reads EAGVAQSPRYKIIEKRQSVAFWCNPISGHATLYWYQQILGQGPKLLIQFQNNGVVDDSQLPKDRFSAERLKGVDSTLKIQPAKLEDSAVYLCASSLDRGNTGEPFFGEGSRLTVL.

Comment on this clonotype: Relative to the germline gene, one junction end is altered; a read error may explain this. CDR3 in amino acids: CTSSLDTGTEAFF. The CDR3 region has the DNA TGTACCAGCAGCTTAGACACGGGGACTGAAGCTTTCTTT. The chain combines TRBV7-8 with TRBJ1-1; D remains ambiguous. Germline V gene lookup returns CDR1 SGHVS and CDR2 FQNEAQ. This CDR3 contains 13 residues.

The rearrangement links TRBV4-3 to TRBJ2-5; D is perhaps TRBD1 (6 bases). Trimming stripped 4 bases from V and 5 bases from J, with 20 bases between. Germline V lookup: CDR1 LGHNA, CDR2 YSLEER. This CDR3 contains 16 residues. The CDR3 reads CASSRAGIGGRETQYF. CDR3 bases: TGCGCCAGCAGCCGAGCAGGGATAGGGGGACGGGAGACCCAGTACTTC.

To note about this clonotype: Its ends do not fully match the called genes, so a read error is possible. The V call is TRBV6-5, the J call TRBJ1-5; 9 bases agree with TRBD1. Germline CDR1 reads MNHEY; CDR2 reads SVGAGI. The CDR3 covers 14 residues. The CDR3 protein is CPSRDRASNQPQHF. The CDR3 DNA is TGTCCCAGCAGGGACAGGGCCAGTAATCAGCCCCAGCATTTT.

A word on this clonotype: This could be a read error, since a much larger clone is one nucleotide away. The chain uses TRBV14 and TRBJ1-5; 10 nucleotides match TRBD1. The CDR3 sequence is 15 residues long. The germline V gene encodes CDR1 SGHDN and CDR2 FVKESK. With 7 bases clipped from V and 2 bases from J, the junction kept 5 bases outside the gene matches. The chain's CDR3 is CASILGQGGNQPQHF. The CDR3 DNA sequence: TGTGCCAGCATCCTAGGACAGGGGGGCAATCAGCCCCAGCATTTT.

With respect to this clonotype: One end of the junction fails to match germline, which may point to a read error. J is TRBJ1-1 and V is TRBV29-1, with D unresolved. Germline V CDR1 and CDR2: SQVTM, ANQGSEA. The CDR3 runs to 15 residues. This CDR3 is CSVGISGFMNTEASF. The CDR3 bases are TGCAGCGTTGGAATTTCAGGTTTCATGAACACAGAAGCTTCCTTT. The whole variable domain, filled in from reference TRBV29-1 and TRBJ1-1, reads SAVISQKPSRDICQRGTSLTIQCQVDSQVTMMFWYRQQPGQSLTLIATANQGSEATYESGFVIDKFPISRPNLTFSTLTVSNMSPEDSSIYLCSVGISGFMNTEASFGQGTRLTVV.

As to this clonotype: A much larger clone is a single base away; this may be a read error. V and J are TRBV6-5 and TRBJ1-2, with D possibly being TRBD1 (5 bases). This CDR3 comprises 14 residues. The germline gives CDR1 MNHEY, CDR2 SVGAGI. CDR3 DNA sequence: TGTACCAGCAGTTTAACCTGGGGCGAGAATGGCTACACCTTC. It yields the protein CTSSLTWGENGYTF.

A remark on this clonotype: A much larger clone differs by one base, so this may be a read error. The chain carries TRBV6-5 and TRBJ2-7; 9 bases map to TRBD1. CDR3 length: 15 amino acids. Germline V gene data show CDR1 as MNHEY and CDR2 as SVGAGI. CDR3 sequence: CASSPSGTGTYDQYF. The CDR3, as DNA: TGTGCCAGCAGTCCCTCCGGGACAGGGACCTACGATCAGTACTTC.

There are a few counts of this clonotype. The chain links TRBV30 to TRBJ1-5; D might be TRBD1 (5 bases). Trimming shortened V by 0 bases and J by 6 bases, and 12 bases separated the two germline ends. The CDR3 spans 14 residues. CDR1 is GTSNPN and CDR2 is SVGIG in the germline V gene (reference sequence). CDR3: CAWSVSGGGQPQHF. In nucleotides, the CDR3 is TGTGCCTGGAGTGTATCGGGGGGAGGTCAGCCCCAGCATTTT.

The table lists this clonotype with a count of one. A much larger clone lies one base from this, so it may be a read error. The CDR3 reads CAGSRGFDTDTQYF. As DNA, the CDR3 is TGTGCCGGCAGCCGGGGCTTTGACACAGATACGCAGTATTTT. This chain uses TRBV11-2 with TRBJ2-3, with D perhaps being TRBD1 or TRBD2 (5 bases each). The CDR3 totals 14 residues. The germline V gene has CDR1 SGHAT and CDR2 FQNNGV.

The chain is built from TRBV20-1 and TRBJ2-3; D remains ambiguous. The J call is doubtful: the DNA matches TRBJ1-5 better. This CDR3 has 14 amino acids. Germline values: CDR1 DFQATT, CDR2 SNEGSKA (reference sequence). The CDR3: CSFFSGRAGDTQHF. The CDR3 coding sequence is TGCAGTTTTTTTAGCGGGAGGGCCGGAGATACGCAGCATTTT.

Within the sample, this clonotype is medium-sized (0.01 to 0.1%). This chain links TRBV11-2 with TRBJ1-4, with 8 bases identical to TRBD1. The CDR3 sequence is 14 residues long. Germline V gives CDR1 SGHAT, CDR2 FQNNGV. J gave up 7 bases and V 1 base, and 2 bases lay outside the gene matches. CDR3 in amino acids: CASSLGQGAEKLFF. CDR3 coding DNA: TGTGCCAGCAGCTTAGGGCAGGGGGCTGAAAAACTGTTTTTT.

With regard to this clonotype: A much larger clone differs by one base, so this may be a read error. The chain couples TRBV6-6 to TRBJ2-3; 11 nucleotides align to TRBD2. Germline values: CDR1 MNHNY, CDR2 SVGAGI (reference sequence). Losses at the gene ends were 7 bases for V and 2 bases for J; bases not matched to a gene: 8. The length of the CDR3 is 16 residues. The DNA for the CDR3 is TGTGCCAGCACCTATGGTAGCGGGAGGGACACAGATACGCAGTATTTT. Translating gives CASTYGSGRDTDTQYF.

This clonotype was seen repeatedly, ten times or more. One base away lies a much larger clone, so this may be a sequencing read error. V and J are TRBV29-1 and TRBJ1-1; possibly TRBD1 for D (5 bases). The CDR3 runs 14 residues. Trimming took off 7 bases at V and 3 bases at J, with 18 bases between the two ends. Looked up from germline, CDR1 is SQVTM and CDR2 is ANQGSEA. The CDR3 region is CSGRRGEEDTEAFF. The CDR3 nucleotides read TGCAGCGGCCGCCGGGGGGAGGAGGACACTGAAGCTTTCTTT.

In the case of this clonotype: Lacking the conserved final phenylalanine or tryptophan, this CDR3 likely reflects a read error. In DNA form, the CDR3 reads TGTAGCGCGAGGACAGGGGCCACCGGGGAGCTGTTTCTT. Protein: CSARTGATGELFL. The chain joins TRBV29-1 to TRBJ2-2, with 9 bases aligning to TRBD1. This CDR3 has 13 amino acids. The V gene's germline CDR1 is SQVTM and CDR2 ANQGSEA.

Regarding this clonotype: This may come from a read error, since a much larger clone is one base off. The chain links TRBV6-2 or TRBV6-3 to TRBJ1-5, with TRBD1 as a possible D gene (5 bases). The germline V gene has CDR1 MNHEY and CDR2 SVGEGT. There are 21 residues in the CDR3. Trimming took 0 bases from V and 0 from J, leaving 24 bases between them. The CDR3 coding sequence is TGTGCCAGCAGTTACTCGATTATTGACAGCAGCAAGGAATATAGCAATCAGCCCCAGCATTTT. Amino acid sequence: CASSYSIIDSSKEYSNQPQHF.

Remarks on this clonotype: This sequence may be a read error, since a much larger clone differs from it by one base. The chain joins TRBV7-8 to TRBJ2-1; D not resolved. Germline-derived CDR1 and CDR2 are SGHVS and FQNEAQ. This CDR3 spans 10 amino acids. Here the CDR3 DNA reads TGTGCCAGTAAACTGGATGAGCAGTCCTTC. Protein sequence: CASKLDEQSF.

The chain carries TRBV11-2 and TRBJ2-3, with TRBD1 as a possible D gene (7 bases). Germline V gene sequence: CDR1 SGHAT, CDR2 FQNNGV. V was cut by 0 bases and J by 1 base, with 11 bases left in between. The CDR3 length is 16 residues. The CDR3 is CASSLDRRGRTDTQYF. The CDR3 nucleotides read TGTGCCAGCAGCTTAGATCGGAGGGGGCGCACAGATACGCAGTATTTT.

A note on this clonotype: One end of the junction is discordant with germline, which a read error may explain. V and J are TRBV29-1 and TRBJ2-3; 8 bases are shared with TRBD1. From germline, CDR1 is SQVTM and CDR2 ANQGSEA. The CDR3 consists of 16 residues. The CDR3 nucleotides read TGCAGCGTTGGGGGGACCGGACAGGGTGATACAGATACACAGTATTTT. It is translated as CSVGGTGQGDTDTQYF.

This clonotype was seen just once. Compared with germline, one end of the junction differs, possibly owing to a read error. The chain has TRBV12-3 or TRBV12-4 and TRBJ2-5; 7 bases map to TRBD1. The CDR3 spans 15 residues. This CDR3 reads CVSSLDHGTEETQYF. Written as DNA, the CDR3 is TGTGTCAGCAGTTTAGACCACGGGACAGAAGAGACCCAGTACTTC.

In its sample, this clonotype was seen a few times. The chain carries TRBV2 and TRBJ1-1, with D possibly matching TRBD1 (6 bases). The CDR3 is 13 residues long. Germline V gene sequence: CDR1 SNHLY, CDR2 FYNNEI. The germline V and J ends were trimmed by 7 bases and 2 bases, with 11 bases remaining between them. In nucleotides, the CDR3 is TGTGCCAGCAAAGGACAGACAAACACTGAAGCTTTCTTT. Translating gives CASKGQTNTEAFF.

This clonotype has ten or more counts. This chain connects TRBV10-3 to TRBJ2-6; D perhaps matches TRBD1 (5 bases). Per germline, CDR1 ENHRY and CDR2 SYGVKD. This CDR3 has 16 amino acids. Trimming shortened V by 2 bases and J by 1 base, and 9 bases separated the two germline ends. CDR3 nucleotide sequence: TGTGCCATCAGTGAGAGGGGTTTATCTGGGGCCAACGTCCTGACTTTC. Translated: CAISERGLSGANVLTF.